The 8 T cell receptor beta chains reported below all come from one sample, sequenced in a study of regulatory T cells in long-lasting Graves disease. Arm-PCR of CDR3 regions and iRepertoire HTBI primers were the basis on which TCR beta libraries were built. A single record per CDR3 protein comes from TCRdb applying MiXCR to the multiplex PCR reads. In the table there are a few hundred thousand distinct CDR3 sequences, 10% to 15% of which are singletons. The sample's time point: newly diagnosed GD, antithyroid drugs for less than 3 months. TCR sequences were obtained from RNA taken from PBMCs. This sample also belongs to another study, concerning T cells in Graves' hyperthyroidism and ophthalmopathy.

Specimen: peripheral blood mononuclear cells (PBMCs), collected at new diagnosis, from a patient treated with antithyroid drugs. These receptor sequences come from a woman aged 18-30 years with Graves disease.

This clonotype was seen a handful of times. J is TRBJ2-3 and V is TRBV20-1; the match to TRBD2 covers 11 bases. Looked up from germline, CDR1 is DFQATT and CDR2 is SNEGSKA (reference sequence). V shed 1 base, J shed 4 bases, and the junction held 4 bases outside the gene matches. The CDR3 is 15 residues long. CDR3 in DNA: TGCAGTGCTAGAGTCCCACTAGCGGGAGCAGATACGCAGTATTTT. It encodes CSARVPLAGADTQYF.

This clonotype showed up many times. J is TRBJ2-3 and V is TRBV7-2; a possible D gene is TRBD2 (5 bases). The V gene lost 2 bases and the J gene lost 2 bases, with 11 bases spanning the gap. The CDR3 contains 15 residues. Germline V gene sequence: CDR1 SGHTA, CDR2 FQGNSA. The CDR3 region is CASSLLRADTDTQYF. The CDR3 DNA sequence: TGTGCCAGCAGCTTATTAAGAGCGGACACAGATACGCAGTATTTT. The full variable domain, rest sourced from reference TRBV7-2 and TRBJ2-3, is GAGVSQSPSNKVTEKGKDVELRCDPISGHTALYWYRQSLGQGLEFLIYFQGNSAPDKSGLPSDRFSAERTGGSVSTLTIQRTQQEDSAVYLCASSLLRADTDTQYFGPGTRLTVL.

This clonotype was observed a few times. J is TRBJ2-3 and V is TRBV18; 9 bases agree with TRBD2. Germline assignment: CDR1 KGHSH and CDR2 LQKENI. The CDR3 is 16 residues long. The V and J ends lost 1 base and 2 bases, in that order; junction bases with no gene match: 4. The CDR3 loop is CASSPLTSGTTDTQYF. DNA for the CDR3: TGTGCCAGCTCACCACTGACTAGCGGAACCACAGATACGCAGTATTTT.

At least ten counts were recorded for this clonotype. The chain recombines TRBV12-3 or TRBV12-4 with TRBJ1-2; no definite D call. The CDR3 contains 14 residues. Trimming cost V 4 bases and J 0 bases, with 9 bases left between them. The CDR3 is CASSSPRANYGYTF. The CDR3 DNA follows: TGTGCCAGCAGTTCCCCGAGGGCTAACTATGGCTACACCTTC.

This rearrangement joins TRBV5-1 to TRBJ1-1; TRBD1 might be the D (5 bases). Trimming pared 4 bases from V and 5 bases from J, leaving 15 bases between. The CDR3 is made up of 14 amino acids. Germline V gives CDR1 SGHRS, CDR2 YFSETQ. The chain's CDR3 is CASSPRTSGTEAFF. The CDR3, as DNA: TGCGCCAGCAGCCCGAGGACATCGGGGACTGAAGCTTTCTTT. The entire variable domain, with the rest obtained from reference TRBV5-1 and TRBJ1-1, is as follows: KAGVTQTPRYLIKTRGQQVTLSCSPISGHRSVSWYQQTPGQGLQFLFEYFSETQRNKGNFPGRFSGRQFSNSRSEMNVSTLELGDSALYLCASSPRTSGTEAFFGQGTRLTVV.

This clonotype came up a few times. This chain joins TRBV20-1 and TRBJ2-1, with 9 bases that match TRBD1. The CDR3 runs 14 residues. J was trimmed by 8 bases and V by 4 bases; bases with no gene match: 9. The germline V gene encodes CDR1 DFQATT and CDR2 SNEGSKA (reference sequence). CDR3 region: CSATRDRVVYEQFF. In DNA form, the CDR3 reads TGCAGTGCTACCCGGGACAGGGTTGTCTATGAGCAGTTCTTC.

This clonotype has ten or more counts. The chain joins TRBV30 to TRBJ1-2; no clear D. Germline values: CDR1 GTSNPN, CDR2 SVGIG (reference sequence). Trimming removed 4 bases at V and 5 bases at J, with 8 bases between. The CDR3 loop spans 11 amino acids. The CDR3 sequence: CAWIREYGYTF. CDR3 nucleotides: TGTGCCTGGATTAGGGAATATGGCTACACCTTC.

In regard to this clonotype: A far more abundant clone sits one base away, making this likely a read error. The J gene is TRBJ2-1, the V gene TRBV7-2; D may be TRBD1 (5 bases). CDR1 is SGHTA, CDR2 FQGNSA, per germline. V lost 6 bases, J lost 9 bases, and 21 bases lay in between. CDR3 length equals 15 residues. CDR3 coding DNA: TGTGCCAGCAGTCCCACCCCGAAAGGGGTGGGTGAGCAGTTCTTC. It yields the protein CASSPTPKGVGEQFF.